This is a list of T cell receptor beta chains from one sample in a study of blood T cell repertoires in COVID-19. Generated by immunoSEQ multiplex PCR, the TCRdb table keeps only in-frame clones and is missing some. The sample contains 190,000 or so clones, 80% to 90% of which appear only once. The sample consisted of PBMCs or T cells enriched from blood (not recorded which). Receptors originate from a woman aged 18-30 years who had recovered from COVID-19. Each CDR3 is given with its conserved first and last residue. D genes are given only for firm matches. A clone size is listed for some rows: how often the clone was seen (once, few, many), or a class if it is expanded.

- | TRBJ2-7 | TRBV28 | TRBD1 | TGTGCCAGCGGCAGGGGGCAGGTCATCTCCTACGAGCAGTACTTC | CASGRGQVISYEQYF
- | TRBJ2-7 | TRBV3-1/TRBV3-2 | - | TGTGCCAGCAGCACACGGACAGCGAGCTCCTACGAGCAGTACTTC | CASSTRTASSYEQYF
- | TRBJ1-2 | TRBV5-1 | - | TGCGCCAGCAGCTTGGGAGGGGCGGGGGACGGCTACACCTTC | CASSLGGAGDGYTF
once | TRBJ1-5 | TRBV28 | - | TGTGCCAGTGTGGGGGGGCGAGCATCCCCTCGCAATCAGCCCCAGCATTTT | CASVGGRASPRNQPQHF
- | TRBJ2-5 | TRBV5-1 | - | TGCGCCAGCAGTCCCCAATCAGCGGGTAGTTGGACCCAGTACTTC | CASSPQSAGSWTQYF
- | TRBJ2-7 | TRBV6-4 | - | TGTGCCAGCAGACAGGACAGAGCCTCCTACGAGCAGTACTTC | CASRQDRASYEQYF
- | TRBJ2-2 | TRBV10-1 | - | TGCGCCAGCAGTGATAGGGGTAGGGGGAACACCGGGGAGCTGTTTTTT | CASSDRGRGNTGELFF
- | TRBJ1-2 | TRBV30 | TRBD1 | TGTGCCTGGAGCCGGGACAGGGGCCGGGGCTACACCTTC | CAWSRDRGRGYTF
- | TRBJ1-2 | TRBV7-9 | - | TGTGCCAGCAGCCCCCAAGGGGACTATGGCTACACCTTC | CASSPQGDYGYTF
- | TRBJ2-2 | TRBV7-9 | - | TGTGCCAGCAGCTCCAGGGGCGGCGGGGAGCTGTTTTTT | CASSSRGGGELFF
- | TRBJ1-4 | TRBV28 | TRBD1 | TGTGCCAGCAGTTTACCCCTATGGGGCAGGGGGGAAAAACTGTTTTTT | CASSLPLWGRGEKLFF
- | TRBJ2-7 | TRBV5-1 | - | TGCGCCAGCAGCAGGGACACCGAGGGCGAGCAGTACTTC | CASSRDTEGEQYF
- | TRBJ1-2 | TRBV24-1 | - | TGTGCCACCAGTGATTCCTCCAGGGGCAGCTATGGCTACACCTTC | CATSDSSRGSYGYTF
- | TRBJ1-2 | TRBV20-1 | - | TGCAGTGCCCTCCTTGGCTACACCTTC | CSALLGYTF
- | TRBJ1-2 | TRBV5-1 | TRBD1 | TGCGCCAGCAGCTTGGGATCAGGACAGGGGGCGGATGGCTACACCTTC | CASSLGSGQGADGYTF
- | TRBJ1-6 | TRBV27 | TRBD1 | TGTGCCAGCAGCACATGGGACAGGGCCGACTCACCCCTCCACTTT | CASSTWDRADSPLHF
- | TRBJ2-4 | TRBV7-9 | TRBD1 | TGTGCCAGCAGCTTGACAGGGGCCAAAAACATTCAGTACTTC | CASSLTGAKNIQYF
once | TRBJ2-7 | TRBV5-4 | - | TGTGCCAGCAGGACCCCCGGGAGCTCCTACGAGCAGTACTTC | CASRTPGSSYEQYF
- | TRBJ2-1 | TRBV5-4 | - | TGTGCCAGCAGCCAGCTAGAGGCTTATGGCGATGAGCAGTTCTTC | CASSQLEAYGDEQFF
- | TRBJ1-1 | TRBV19 | TRBD1 | TGTGCCAGTATGATAACAGGGGGCCTCACTGAAGCTTTCTTT | CASMITGGLTEAFF
- | TRBJ1-1 | TRBV12-3/TRBV12-4 | - | TGTGCCAGCAGTTTAGCGCCTTACATGGAAGCTTTCTTT | CASSLAPYMEAFF
- | TRBJ1-2 | TRBV12-3/TRBV12-4 | - | TGTGCCAGCAGTTTCGCGGGGAACTATGGCTACACCTTC | CASSFAGNYGYTF
- | TRBJ1-1 | TRBV19 | TRBD1 | TGTGCCAGTAGTAGGGACAGGGAGGTCACTGAAGCTTTCTTT | CASSRDREVTEAFF
- | TRBJ1-6 | TRBV27 | - | TGTGCCAGCAGTTGGGGCTTACGATATAATTCACCCCTCCACTTT | CASSWGLRYNSPLHF
- | TRBJ2-5 | TRBV5-1 | TRBD1 | TGCGCCAGCAGCTTGCCCTCGGGACAGGGCGCAGAGACCCAGTACTTC | CASSLPSGQGAETQYF
- | TRBJ1-2 | TRBV2 | - | TGTGCCAGCAGTTTAAGTGCGGAAAACTATGGCTACACCTTC | CASSLSAENYGYTF
- | TRBJ2-5 | TRBV5-1 | TRBD1 | TGCGCCAGCAGGGGGGGACAGGGTTCGAGAGAGACCCAGTACTTC | CASRGGQGSRETQYF
- | TRBJ1-2 | TRBV29-1 | TRBD1 | TGCAGCGTAAACCGGGCGCAGGGGGATGGCTACACCTTC | CSVNRAQGDGYTF
- | TRBJ2-1 | TRBV30 | TRBD2 | TGTGCCTGGAGTGCCGGGACTAGCGGGGCTAATGAGCAGTTCTTC | CAWSAGTSGANEQFF
- | TRBJ2-3 | TRBV5-1 | - | TGCGCCAGCAGCTTCGAGCTTAACACAGATACGCAGTATTTT | CASSFELNTDTQYF
once | TRBJ2-4 | TRBV6-5 | - | TGTGCCAGCTCCCTCGGTGATCTAGCCAAAAACATTCAGTACTTC | CASSLGDLAKNIQYF
- | TRBJ1-3 | TRBV5-3 | TRBD1 | TGTGCCAGAAGCTCTACAGGGGGCCGCTCTGGAAACACCATATATTTT | CARSSTGGRSGNTIYF
- | TRBJ1-1 | TRBV5-6 | - | TGTGCCAGCAGCTTAGGTCTGGGGGGCACTGAAGCTTTCTTT | CASSLGLGGTEAFF
- | TRBJ1-1 | TRBV25-1 | TRBD1 | TGTGCCAGCAGTCAGGGGGGGAACACTGAAGCTTTCTTT | CASSQGGNTEAFF
- | TRBJ1-1 | TRBV19 | - | TGTGCCAGTAGTATGGGGGCGCGGTACACTGAAGCTTTCTTT | CASSMGARYTEAFF
- | TRBJ1-5 | TRBV4-2 | TRBD1 | TGTGCCAGCGGTCAGGGGGGCTTGGCCCAGCATTTT | CASGQGGLAQHF
- | TRBJ1-5 | TRBV2 | - | TGTGCCAGCGGAACAGGGCAAATGAATAGCAATCAGCCCCAGCATTTT | CASGTGQMNSNQPQHF
- | TRBJ1-2 | TRBV30 | TRBD1 | TGTGCCTGGAGTTGGGGACAGGTGGACGGCTACACCTTC | CAWSWGQVDGYTF
- | TRBJ1-4 | TRBV6-5 | TRBD1 | TGTGCCAGCAGAACTCCTGGGACAGCGGAAAAACTGTTTTTT | CASRTPGTAEKLFF
- | TRBJ1-1 | TRBV19 | - | TGTGCCAGTAGTATTGATTTGGGCTCGGTCACTGAAGCTTTCTTT | CASSIDLGSVTEAFF
- | TRBJ2-3 | TRBV6-6 | TRBD1 | TGTGCCAGCAGCCCCCCCGGGACAGGGTCCACAGATACGCAGTATTTT | CASSPPGTGSTDTQYF
- | TRBJ1-1 | TRBV19 | - | TGTGCCAGTAGTATTGGACATATGAACACTGAAGCTTTCTTT | CASSIGHMNTEAFF
once | TRBJ1-3 | TRBV11-2 | - | TGTGCCAGCAGCTTGGGGTCCCGGACAGCAGCTGGAAACACCATATATTTT | CASSLGSRTAAGNTIYF
- | TRBJ2-1 | TRBV7-9 | TRBD2 | TGTGCCAGCAGCTTTGGCGGGGGGGTCGATGAGCAGTTCTTC | CASSFGGGVDEQFF
- | TRBJ2-3 | TRBV27 | - | TGTGCCAGCAGTTTATCGTCGACAGATACGCAGTATTTT | CASSLSSTDTQYF
- | TRBJ2-5 | TRBV9 | TRBD2 | TGTGCCAGCAGCGCCCCAGGCTCCGGGACTAACCAAGAGACCCAGTACTTC | CASSAPGSGTNQETQYF
- | TRBJ1-4 | TRBV2 | TRBD1 | TGTGCCAGCAGTGTTACCGGGACAGGGGCAACTAATGAAAAACTGTTTTTT | CASSVTGTGATNEKLFF
- | TRBJ1-2 | TRBV12-3/TRBV12-4 | - | TGTGCCAGCTCACGTAACGGGGACTATGGCTACACCTTC | CASSRNGDYGYTF
few | TRBJ2-3 | TRBV4-1 | - | TGCGCCAGCAGCCAAGGCTTCCCCCTAATAGATACGCAGTATTTT | CASSQGFPLIDTQYF
- | TRBJ1-5 | TRBV28 | TRBD1 | TGTGCCAGCAGGACAGGGGGGAATCAGCCCCAGCATTTT | CASRTGGNQPQHF
- | TRBJ2-7 | TRBV28 | TRBD1 | TGTGCCAGCAGACAGGGGGCGGGGTCCTACGAGCAGTACTTC | CASRQGAGSYEQYF
- | TRBJ2-3 | TRBV4-2 | TRBD2 | TGTGCCAGCAGCCAAGAGGGAGCGGGAGGTGGCACAGATACGCAGTATTTT | CASSQEGAGGGTDTQYF
- | TRBJ2-7 | TRBV27 | TRBD2 | TGTGCCAGCAGTTTAAGGGTAGCGGGGGCCTACGAGCAGTACTTC | CASSLRVAGAYEQYF
- | TRBJ1-1 | TRBV5-1 | - | TGCGCCAGCAGCGACTACCCAGGGGCTGAAGCTTTCTTT | CASSDYPGAEAFF
- | TRBJ2-1 | TRBV27 | - | TGTGCCAGCAGTTTAGGAGCGGATTTATCCTACAATGAGCAGTTCTTC | CASSLGADLSYNEQFF
- | TRBJ1-5 | TRBV19 | TRBD1 | TGTGCCAGTAGTGGCCGGGACAGGGCGGTTCAGCCCCAGCATTTT | CASSGRDRAVQPQHF
- | TRBJ2-7 | TRBV5-4 | - | TGTGCCAGCAGACCGAGGGAGAGCTCCTACGAGCAGTACTTC | CASRPRESSYEQYF
few | TRBJ1-4 | TRBV2 | TRBD1 | TGTGCCAGCAGCGACGGGACAGGGAATGAAAAACTGTTTTTT | CASSDGTGNEKLFF